The following is a T cell receptor beta chain sequence with its context. This CDR3 region has 15 residues. CDR1 and CDR2 from the germline V gene are SGHRS and YFSETQ. Trimming shortened V by 0 bases and J by 3 bases, and 12 bases separated the two germline ends. This table comes from immunoSEQ multiplex PCR, and its TCRdb copy is limited to in-frame clones, with some not included. The sample has about 49,000 clones, 65% to 90% seen once. The data derive from a study of glioma-infiltrating T cells after dendritic cell vaccination. The V and J genes are TRBV5-1 and TRBJ1-2; D may be TRBD1 (5 bases). This receptor was obtained from a human donor with glioblastoma. Sample: blood, taken before dendritic cell vaccination. CDR3 DNA sequence: TGCGCCAGCAGCTTGGCGGCGGGGCCCGACTATGGCTACACCTTC. It specifies CASSLAAGPDYGYTF.